The text below deals with one T cell receptor (beta chain). The data were taken from a study of blood T cell repertoires in COVID-19. Background on the study: COVID-19 samples, acute and convalescent, were from the United States, Italy and Spain. Nucleic acid was either cDNA or gDNA, and it came from T cells, B-cell-depleted T cells, or PBMCs.

With V trimmed by 4 bases and J by 6 bases, 13 bases remained unmatched. CDR3 size: 16 residues. In germline, CDR1 is SGHTA, CDR2 FQGNSA. Original analysis: Estimates of nucleated cell counts were drawn from the amplification of reference gene primers. The data were produced by immunoSEQ multiplex PCR, yet TCRdb's version contains in-frame clones alone and is incomplete. The V and J calls and clone size were taken over from that table, and D and trimming were inferred from the DNA. The sample shows over 200,000 clones, roughly 80% of them seen only once. V and J are TRBV7-2 and TRBJ2-7; the match to TRBD2 covers 9 bases. The receptor's source is a human donor in a cohort sampled during active COVID-19. Sequenced input: peripheral blood. The CDR3 DNA is TGTGCCAGCAGCTACAGCGGGAGGCCCCGGACGGGCGAGCAGTACTTC. This sequence encodes CASSYSGRPRTGEQYF.